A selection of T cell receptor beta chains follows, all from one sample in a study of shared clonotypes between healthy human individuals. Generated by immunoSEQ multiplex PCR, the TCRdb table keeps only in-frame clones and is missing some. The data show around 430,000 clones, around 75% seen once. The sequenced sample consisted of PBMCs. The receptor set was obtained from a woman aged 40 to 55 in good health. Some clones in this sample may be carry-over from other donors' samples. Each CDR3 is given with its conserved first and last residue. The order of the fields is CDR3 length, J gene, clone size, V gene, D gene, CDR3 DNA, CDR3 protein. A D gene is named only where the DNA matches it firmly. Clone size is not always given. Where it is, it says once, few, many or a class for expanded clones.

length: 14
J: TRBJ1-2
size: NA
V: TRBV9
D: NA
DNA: TGTGCCAGCAGCCCATGGCAGGGAGGTTATGGCTACACCTTC
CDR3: CASSPWQGGYGYTF

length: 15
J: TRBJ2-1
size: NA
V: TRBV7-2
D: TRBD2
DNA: TGTGCCAGCAGCCAGACTAGCGGAGACTACAATGAGCAGTTCTTC
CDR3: CASSQTSGDYNEQFF

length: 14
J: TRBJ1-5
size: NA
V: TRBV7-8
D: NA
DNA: TGTGCCAGCAGCTTAGTCCCCAAGGATCAGCCCCAGCATTTT
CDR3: CASSLVPKDQPQHF

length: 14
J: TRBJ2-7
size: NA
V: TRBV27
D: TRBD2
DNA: TGTGCCAGCGCTGCTAGCGGGAGCTTGCAGGAGCAGTACTTC
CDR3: CASAASGSLQEQYF

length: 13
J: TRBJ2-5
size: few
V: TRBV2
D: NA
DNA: TGTGCCAGCAGTGAGTGGGTTACAGAGACCCAGTACTTC
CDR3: CASSEWVTETQYF

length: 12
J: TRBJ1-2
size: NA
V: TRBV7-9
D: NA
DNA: TGTGCCAGCCGGATGGCTGACTATGGCTACACCTTC
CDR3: CASRMADYGYTF

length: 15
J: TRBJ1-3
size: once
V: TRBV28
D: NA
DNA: TGTGCCAGCAGTTTACGTAGCCTACTCCGAAACACCATATATTTT
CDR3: CASSLRSLLRNTIYF

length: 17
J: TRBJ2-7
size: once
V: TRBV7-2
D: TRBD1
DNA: TGTGCCAGCAGCTTAGACTCGACAGGGGCTAACTTTGGCGAGCAGTACTTC
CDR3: CASSLDSTGANFGEQYF

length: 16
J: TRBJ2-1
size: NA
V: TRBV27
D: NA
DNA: TGTGCCAGCAGCCCGACCGGGACAAACTCCTACAATGAGCAGTTCTTC
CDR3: CASSPTGTNSYNEQFF

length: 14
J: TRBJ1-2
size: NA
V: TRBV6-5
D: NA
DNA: TGTGCCAGCAGAGAACCAGGGTCTAACTATGGCTACACCTTC
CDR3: CASREPGSNYGYTF

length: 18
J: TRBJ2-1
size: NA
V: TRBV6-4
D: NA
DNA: TGTGCCAGCAGTGAAAGTCCCAGGACAGTCTTTGGTTACAATGAGCAGTTCTTC
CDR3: CASSESPRTVFGYNEQFF

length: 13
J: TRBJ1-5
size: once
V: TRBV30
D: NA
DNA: TGTGCCTGGAGTGTACAAAGTAATCAGCCCCAGCATTTT
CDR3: CAWSVQSNQPQHF

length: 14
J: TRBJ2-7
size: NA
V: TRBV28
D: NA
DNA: TGTGCCAGCAGGCCCAGGGGGGGGACCTACGAGCAGTACTTC
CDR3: CASRPRGGTYEQYF

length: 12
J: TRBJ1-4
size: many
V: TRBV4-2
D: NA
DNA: TGTGCCAGCAGCCAAGATTCAGAAAAACTGTTTTTT
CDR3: CASSQDSEKLFF

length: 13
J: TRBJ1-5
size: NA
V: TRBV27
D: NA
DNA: TGTGCCAGCACAGCAGGGGTACATCAGCCCCAGCATTTT
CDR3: CASTAGVHQPQHF

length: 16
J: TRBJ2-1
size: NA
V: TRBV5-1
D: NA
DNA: TGCGCCAGCAGCTTACGGGCGGATAGGGCATACAATGAGCAGTTCTTC
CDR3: CASSLRADRAYNEQFF

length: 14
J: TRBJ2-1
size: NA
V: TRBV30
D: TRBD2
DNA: TGTGCCTGGAGTGTCCAGGGACTAGCAAATGAGCAGTTCTTC
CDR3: CAWSVQGLANEQFF

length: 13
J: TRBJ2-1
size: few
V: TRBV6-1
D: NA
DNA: TGTGCCAGCACTAAAGCCAGATACAATGAGCAGTTCTTC
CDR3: CASTKARYNEQFF

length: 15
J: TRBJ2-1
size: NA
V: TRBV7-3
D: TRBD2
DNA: TGTGCCAGCAGCGCCCGTAGGACTAGCGGAAATGAGCAGTTCTTC
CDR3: CASSARRTSGNEQFF

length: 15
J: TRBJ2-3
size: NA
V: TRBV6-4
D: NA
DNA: TGTGCCAGCAGCACCTCCGGCGGGACGGGAGATACGCAGTATTTT
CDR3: CASSTSGGTGDTQYF

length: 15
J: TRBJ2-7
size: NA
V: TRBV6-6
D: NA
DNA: TGTGCCAGCAGTTACTCGTCGGGTCGTGCCTACGAGCAGTACTTC
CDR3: CASSYSSGRAYEQYF

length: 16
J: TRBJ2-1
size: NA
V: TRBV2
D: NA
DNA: TGTGCCAGCAGGGGAGGGGGTCTGAGCTCCTACAATGAGCAGTTCTTC
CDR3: CASRGGGLSSYNEQFF

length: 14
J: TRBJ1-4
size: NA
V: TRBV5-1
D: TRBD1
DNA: TGCGCCAGCAGCTTGCAGGGGGCGGATGAAAAACTGTTTTTT
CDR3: CASSLQGADEKLFF

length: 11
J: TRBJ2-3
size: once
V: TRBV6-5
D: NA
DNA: TGTGCCAGCAGTTACTCGTCTGACGAGTATTTT
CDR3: CASSYSSDEYF

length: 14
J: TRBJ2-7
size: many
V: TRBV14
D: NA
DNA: TGTGCCAGCAGCCAAGGGGTCATTCCCTACGAGCAGTACTTC
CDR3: CASSQGVIPYEQYF

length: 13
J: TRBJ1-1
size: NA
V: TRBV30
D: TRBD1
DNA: TGTGCCTGGGCAGGGGGACCTAACACTGAAGCTTTCTTT
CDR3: CAWAGGPNTEAFF

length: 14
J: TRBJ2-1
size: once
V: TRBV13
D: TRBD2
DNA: TGTGCCAGCAGCGAGGGAGGGCCACGGAATGAGCAGTTCTTC
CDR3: CASSEGGPRNEQFF

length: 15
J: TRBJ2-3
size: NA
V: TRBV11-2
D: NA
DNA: TGTGCCAGCAGACCAGGGGTGCGTGGCACAGATACGCAGTATTTT
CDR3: CASRPGVRGTDTQYF

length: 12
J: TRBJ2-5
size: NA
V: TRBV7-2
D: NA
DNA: TGTGCCAGCAGCTTACAGAGGGAGACCCAGTACTTC
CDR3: CASSLQRETQYF

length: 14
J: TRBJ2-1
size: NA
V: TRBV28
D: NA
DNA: TGTGCCAGCAGTTTGCCGGATGCAAGGAATGAGCAGTTCTTC
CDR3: CASSLPDARNEQFF

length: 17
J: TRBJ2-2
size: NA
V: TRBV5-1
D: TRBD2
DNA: TGCGCCAGCAGTTCCGTGACTAGCGGGAGGGCCCACGGGGAGCTGTTTTTT
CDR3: CASSSVTSGRAHGELFF

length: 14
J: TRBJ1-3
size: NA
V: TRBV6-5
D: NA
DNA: TGTGCCAGCAGTTCGACGGCCTCTGGAAACACCATATATTTT
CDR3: CASSSTASGNTIYF

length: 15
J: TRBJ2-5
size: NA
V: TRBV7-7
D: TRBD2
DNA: TGTGCCAGCAGCTCGTTAGCGGGAGAAGAAGAGACCCAGTACTTC
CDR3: CASSSLAGEEETQYF

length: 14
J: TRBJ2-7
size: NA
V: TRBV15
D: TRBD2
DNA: TGTGCCACCAGCAGGGGAGGGGTCGTGTACGAGCAGTACTTC
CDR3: CATSRGGVVYEQYF

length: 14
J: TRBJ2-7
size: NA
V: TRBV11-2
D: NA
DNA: TGTGCCAGCAGCACCGACCCGATCTCCTACGAGCAGTACTTC
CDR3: CASSTDPISYEQYF

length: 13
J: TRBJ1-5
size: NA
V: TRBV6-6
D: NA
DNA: TGTGCCAGCAGTGGACTAGCTTATCAGCCCCAGCATTTT
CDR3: CASSGLAYQPQHF

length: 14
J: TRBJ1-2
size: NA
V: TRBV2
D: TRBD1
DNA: TGTGCCAGCAGTGTCCGGACAGGGAACTATGGCTACACCTTC
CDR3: CASSVRTGNYGYTF

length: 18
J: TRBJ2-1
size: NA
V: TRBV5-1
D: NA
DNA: TGCGCCAGCAGCCCCCCGGACCGCGCCGAAAGGCTCTACAATGAGCAGTTCTTC
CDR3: CASSPPDRAERLYNEQFF

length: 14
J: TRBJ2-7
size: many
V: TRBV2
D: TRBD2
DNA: TGTGCCAGCATTAGACTAGCGGGAATGGGCGAGCAGTACTTC
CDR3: CASIRLAGMGEQYF

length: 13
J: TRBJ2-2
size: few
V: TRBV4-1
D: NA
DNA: TGCGCCAGCAGCCAGTTCCAAACCGGGGAGCTGTTTTTT
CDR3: CASSQFQTGELFF

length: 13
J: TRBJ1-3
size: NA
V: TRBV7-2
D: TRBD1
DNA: TGTGCCAGCAGCTTAGGACAGGGCAACACCATATATTTT
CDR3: CASSLGQGNTIYF

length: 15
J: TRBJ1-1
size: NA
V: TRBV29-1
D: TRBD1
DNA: TGCAGCTCGCGACAGGGCGGAGAAGGGAACACTGAAGCTTTCTTT
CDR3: CSSRQGGEGNTEAFF

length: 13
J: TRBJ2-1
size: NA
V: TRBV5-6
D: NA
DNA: TGTGCCAGCAGCTTGGGACTTTACAATGAGCAGTTCTTC
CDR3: CASSLGLYNEQFF

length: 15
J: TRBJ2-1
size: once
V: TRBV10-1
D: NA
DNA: TGCGCCAGCAGTGAGTTAAGGGGCGCTTACAATGAGCAGTTCTTC
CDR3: CASSELRGAYNEQFF

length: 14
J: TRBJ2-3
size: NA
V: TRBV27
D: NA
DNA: TGTGCCAGCAGTTTAGCTGGATACACAGATACGCAGTATTTT
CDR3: CASSLAGYTDTQYF

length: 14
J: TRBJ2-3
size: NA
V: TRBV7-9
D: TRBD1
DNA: TGTGCCAGCAGCTCTGGGACAGGCACAGATACGCAGTATTTT
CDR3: CASSSGTGTDTQYF

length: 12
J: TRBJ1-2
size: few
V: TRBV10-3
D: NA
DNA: TGTGCCATCAGTCACGACAGCGGCGGCTACACCTTC
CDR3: CAISHDSGGYTF

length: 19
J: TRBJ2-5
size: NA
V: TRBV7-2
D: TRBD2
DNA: TGTGCCAGCAGCTTAGCATGGACTAGCGGGAGGGCCGGAGGGGAGACCCAGTACTTC
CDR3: CASSLAWTSGRAGGETQYF

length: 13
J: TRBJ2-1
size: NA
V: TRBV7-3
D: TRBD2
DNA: TGTGCCAGCAGCTTAATAGCGGGAGTCGAGCAGTTCTTC
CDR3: CASSLIAGVEQFF

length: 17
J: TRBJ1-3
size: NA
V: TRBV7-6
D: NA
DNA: TGTGCCAGCAGTTGGGCCCCGGGGTCTAAGTCTGGAAACACCATATATTTT
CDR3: CASSWAPGSKSGNTIYF

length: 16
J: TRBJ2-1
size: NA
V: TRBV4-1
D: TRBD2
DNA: TGCGCCAGCAGCCAAAGGCCAGCGGGAGGTAGGAATGAGCAGTTCTTC
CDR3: CASSQRPAGGRNEQFF

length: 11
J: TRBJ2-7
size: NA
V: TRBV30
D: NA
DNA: TGTGCCTGGGGGCTGAGTTACGAGCAGTACTTC
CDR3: CAWGLSYEQYF

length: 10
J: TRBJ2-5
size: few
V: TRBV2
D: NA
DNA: TGTGCCAGCAGCCAAGAGACCCAGTACTTC
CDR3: CASSQETQYF

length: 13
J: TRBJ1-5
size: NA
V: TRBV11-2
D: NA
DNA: TGTGCCAGCAGCTTAGATCTAAGACTGCCCCAGCATTTT
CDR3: CASSLDLRLPQHF

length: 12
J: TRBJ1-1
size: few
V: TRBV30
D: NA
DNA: TGTGCCTGGAGTCTACGGTACACTGAAGCTTTCTTT
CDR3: CAWSLRYTEAFF

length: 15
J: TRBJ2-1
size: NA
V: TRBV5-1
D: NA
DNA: TGCGCCAGCAGCTTTTTGTCAAGCGGAGACAATGAGCAGTTCTTC
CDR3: CASSFLSSGDNEQFF

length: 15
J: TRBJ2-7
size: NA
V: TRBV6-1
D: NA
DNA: TGTGCCAGCAGTGAAGCGGGGTGGGGGGCACGCGAGCAGTACTTC
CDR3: CASSEAGWGAREQYF